This T cell receptor beta chain emerged from a study of cytomegalovirus exposure and HLA in healthy donors. Study-wide points: Immune exposure was documented only through CMV serostatus.

The CDR3 consists of 18 residues. Germline V gives CDR1 SGHVS, CDR2 FNYEAQ. V trimming: 7 bases; J trimming: 0 bases; junction bases outside the gene matches: 13. For this clone: The antigen is unknown.

PCR amplification relied on 60 Vbeta primers (plus 13 Jbeta primers). Repertoires were generated with immunoSEQ multiplex PCR, while TCRdb's copy carries only in-frame clones and drops some. Here the sample spans under 200,000 clones, roughly 84% being singletons. The sequenced sample consisted of PBMCs. The J gene is TRBJ2-3, the V gene TRBV7-6; 10 bases fit TRBD1. The source is a boy aged 2-9 years in good health and CMV-seronegative. This CDR3 reads CASTHIGTGAYSTDTQYF. As DNA, the CDR3 is TGTGCCAGCACCCATATCGGGACAGGGGCCTATAGCACAGATACGCAGTATTTT. Looking up the rest from reference TRBV7-6 and TRBJ2-3 gives the full variable domain: GAGVSQSPRYKVTKRGQDVALRCDPISGHVSLYWYRQALGQGPEFLTYFNYEAQQDKSGLPNDRFSAERPEGSISTLTIQRTEQRDSAMYRCASTHIGTGAYSTDTQYFGPGTRLTVL.